The rows below give T cell receptor beta chains drawn from one sample of a study of T cell repertoires in ileal Crohn's disease. TCRdb's table, derived via immunoSEQ multiplex PCR, lists solely in-frame clones and lacks some. The sample lists about 12,000 clones, roughly 72% occurring once. Sample: ileal tissue. These receptor sequences come from an adult with Crohn's disease. CDR3s include the opening cysteine and the closing phenylalanine or tryptophan. Each record gives: J gene, V gene, CDR3 protein.

TRBJ2-5	TRBV9	CASSVGTRSNSGTQYF
TRBJ2-5	TRBV30	CAWSEERGPQETQYF
TRBJ2-2	TRBV30	CAWSTGGRTGELFF
TRBJ1-1	TRBV7-2	CASSLVPGKNTEAFF
TRBJ2-1	TRBV5-6	CASSFRGSSYNEQFF
TRBJ1-5	TRBV6-5	CASSAGGGQPQHF
TRBJ1-1	TRBV2	CASSYYTEAFF
TRBJ2-7	TRBV5-6	CASSPLTSGTNSYEQYF
TRBJ2-1	TRBV5-8	CASSLGGGRKNYNEQFF
TRBJ1-2	TRBV7-9	CASSLAGQGPVYYGYTF
TRBJ2-5	TRBV5-5	CASSLERGTQYF
TRBJ2-2	TRBV6-5	CATRRGGELFF
TRBJ1-4	TRBV30	CAWRTSTPQTGKLFF
-	TRBV10-3	CAISGSSSGRSYEQYF
TRBJ1-1	TRBV7-2	CASSPGSLDRGRAEAFF
TRBJ2-2	TRBV5-1	CASSSSVAGTGTGELFF
TRBJ1-1	TRBV5-1	CASRSGQGNMNTEAFF
TRBJ1-1	TRBV5-1	CASTPFPGRGSEAFF
TRBJ2-2	TRBV13	CASSLTGRTGELFF
TRBJ2-5	TRBV5-1	CASSGTGDQETQYF
TRBJ2-5	TRBV11-3	CASSFSPGQTQYF
TRBJ1-6	TRBV9	CASSVGRENSPLHF
TRBJ1-5	TRBV18	CASSRSGEGQPQHF
TRBJ2-2	TRBV5-6	CASSRTTNTGELFF
TRBJ2-2	TRBV9	CASSPLRGTGSAGELFF
TRBJ1-1	TRBV5-4	CASSPQGSGDTEAFF
TRBJ1-1	TRBV30	CAWSAGRNTEAFF
TRBJ1-2	TRBV29-1	CSSRTGNYGYTF
TRBJ1-4	TRBV2	CASSARQGLSEKLFF
TRBJ2-5	TRBV6-1	CATGTGEETQYF
TRBJ1-2	TRBV29-1	CSVEEGAHYGYTF
TRBJ1-1	TRBV29-1	CSVVLIGGIWTEAFF
TRBJ2-7	TRBV6-6	CASSGGAAEQYF
TRBJ1-2	TRBV7-2	CASSPGQPSRYGYTF
TRBJ1-4	TRBV30	CAWSVRGRAEKLFF
TRBJ2-7	TRBV27	CASSSLGERSYEQYF
TRBJ2-3	TRBV4-1	CASSQPLAGTDTQYF
TRBJ2-3	TRBV6-4	CASSDQGGESHTQYF
TRBJ2-3	TRBV5-6	CASSLDLAGALQYF
TRBJ1-5	TRBV7-8	CASSSQRGQPQHF
TRBJ2-7	TRBV7-9	CASSLTGQDYEQYF
TRBJ1-5	TRBV7-2	CASSLGQGANQPQHF
TRBJ1-5	TRBV6-1	CASSERRGQPQHF
TRBJ2-3	TRBV6-4	CASSEGLADTDTQYF
TRBJ1-2	TRBV5-6	CASSVRQGNYGYTF
TRBJ2-3	TRBV25-1	CASSTGTGSTDTQYF
TRBJ2-1	TRBV11-3	CASSQIGTAGNEQFF